The 12 T cell receptor beta chains presented below share a single source sample, sequenced in a study of cytomegalovirus exposure and HLA in healthy donors. Repertoires were generated with immunoSEQ multiplex PCR, while TCRdb's copy carries only in-frame clones and drops some. Among 100,000 to 130,000 clones listed, under 97% were seen once. Source material: PBMCs. Receptor source: a woman between 18 and 29 years old in good health and CMV-seronegative.

The J gene is TRBJ2-6, the V gene TRBV4-1, with a tentative D call TRBD2 (6 bases). The CDR3 totals 20 residues. Germline CDR1 and CDR2: MGHRA and YSYEKL. V was cut by 0 bases and J by 0 bases, with 18 bases left in between. The CDR3 bases are TGCGCCAGCAGCCAAGATCAGGCGGGGCGAACCACCTCTGGGGCCAACGTCCTGACTTTC. This sequence encodes CASSQDQAGRTTSGANVLTF.

This clone appeared once. The CDR3 loop reads CASNPTGTSGYNEQFF. The CDR3 DNA reads as TGTGCCAGCAACCCAACCGGGACTAGCGGTTACAATGAGCAGTTCTTC. The chain has TRBV4-2 and TRBJ2-1; 11 nucleotides line up with TRBD2. This CDR3 is built from 16 residues. Germline CDR1 reads LGHNA; CDR2 reads YNFKEQ. With 7 bases clipped from V and 4 bases from J, the junction kept 9 bases outside the gene matches.

The chain employs TRBV4-1 and TRBJ1-2; 7 nucleotides line up with TRBD1. The ends lost 4 bases at V and 6 bases at J; junction bases unmatched: 14. CDR3 length: 16 residues. Per the germline V gene, CDR1 is MGHRA and CDR2 is YSYEKL. CDR3 sequence reads: CASSPRYDRVYDGYTF. The DNA of the CDR3 is TGCGCCAGCAGCCCCCGCTATGACAGGGTTTATGATGGCTACACCTTC.

The chain recombines TRBV2 with TRBJ2-7, with D maybe TRBD1 (6 bases). Germline loops: CDR1 SNHLY, CDR2 FYNNEI. This CDR3 spans 15 amino acids. Trimming took 2 bases from V and 4 from J, leaving 15 bases between them. The CDR3 protein is CASSERDTFTYEQYF. The CDR3 nucleotides read TGTGCCAGCAGTGAAAGGGACACCTTCACATACGAGCAGTACTTC.

V and J are TRBV11-2 and TRBJ2-7, with D perhaps matching TRBD2 (5 bases). Germline V gene lookup returns CDR1 SGHAT and CDR2 FQNNGV. The CDR3 consists of 11 residues. The V gene lost 7 bases and the J gene lost 5 bases, with 9 bases spanning the gap. The CDR3 nucleotides are TGTGCCAGCACCGAGGGTCACGAGCAGTACTTC. Protein sequence: CASTEGHEQYF.

The sample holds one count of this clone. V and J are TRBV6-6 and TRBJ2-7, with TRBD1 matching over 10 bases. Unmatched junction bases numbered 3, after V lost 6 bases and J lost 1 base. This CDR3 comprises 14 residues. The germline V gene has CDR1 MNHNY and CDR2 SVGAGI (reference sequence). The DNA for the CDR3 is TGTGCCAGCAGCCCGGACAGGGGGTCCTACGAGCAGTACTTC. Translation gives CASSPDRGSYEQYF.

This clone is a singleton in its sample. This rearrangement joins TRBV2 to TRBJ2-5, with 8 bases aligning to TRBD1. Germline assignment: CDR1 SNHLY and CDR2 FYNNEI. The trim removed 4 bases at V and 5 bases at J, leaving 3 bases unmatched. The CDR3 is 13 residues long. CDR3 in amino acids: CASSARGRETQYF. The CDR3 nucleotides are TGTGCCAGCAGTGCCAGGGGGCGGGAGACCCAGTACTTC. The whole variable domain, remainder taken from reference TRBV2 and TRBJ2-5, is EPEVTQTPSHQVTQMGQEVILRCVPISNHLYFYWYRQILGQKVEFLVSFYNNEISEKSEIFDDQFSVERPDGSNFTLKIRSTKLEDSAMYFCASSARGRETQYFGPGTRLLVL.

This chain uses TRBV11-2 with TRBJ1-2; the match to TRBD1 covers 11 bases. The CDR3 has 14 residues. The J segment lost 7 bases and the V segment lost 5 bases, leaving 6 bases of the junction unmatched. From germline, CDR1 is SGHAT and CDR2 FQNNGV. The CDR3 region has the DNA TGTGCCAGCAGCCCGGGACAGGGGGTTGGTGGCTACACCTTC. As protein: CASSPGQGVGGYTF.

The J gene is TRBJ1-2, the V gene TRBV28; 7 bases are a match to TRBD1. Germline loops: CDR1 MDHEN, CDR2 SYDVKM. The V and J ends lost 6 bases and 5 bases, in that order; junction bases with no gene match: 9. The CDR3 consists of 14 residues. CDR3 amino acids: CASSRTGTAYGYTF. The CDR3, as DNA: TGTGCCAGCAGCAGAACCGGGACAGCTTATGGCTACACCTTC.

The rearrangement uses TRBV28 and TRBJ2-1; 9 bases align to TRBD2. The J segment lost 0 bases and the V segment lost 5 bases, leaving 8 bases of the junction unmatched. CDR3 length equals 17 residues. The germline V gene has CDR1 MDHEN and CDR2 SYDVKM. CDR3 bases: TGTGCCAGCAGTATGAGCGGGGGGCTAAACTCCTACAATGAGCAGTTCTTC. Translation gives CASSMSGGLNSYNEQFF.

This chain links TRBV7-9 with TRBJ1-5; 8 bases are a match to TRBD1. CDR1 SEHNR and CDR2 FQNEAQ come from the germline V gene (reference sequence). There are 14 residues in the CDR3. The V gene end was trimmed by 5 bases and the J gene end by 7 bases; junction bases not matched to a gene: 7. The CDR3 protein is CASSLGQGGQPQHF. In nucleotides, the CDR3 is TGTGCCAGCAGCCTCGGACAGGGTGGCCAGCCCCAGCATTTT.

This clone was picked up one time. This chain uses TRBV7-9 with TRBJ1-2; D gene unclear. V was clipped by 1 base and J by 2 bases, with 5 bases between them. Germline assignment: CDR1 SEHNR and CDR2 FQNEAQ (reference sequence). The CDR3 loop spans 13 amino acids. The CDR3 is CASSLGPNYGYTF. The CDR3 coding sequence is TGTGCCAGCAGCTTAGGGCCAAACTATGGCTACACCTTC.